This is a list of T cell receptor beta chains from one sample in a study of OX40 agonist ivuxolimab in advanced cancers. TCRdb keeps only in-frame clones here, not all; method: immunoSEQ multiplex PCR. The sample lists approximately 38,000 clones, approximately 87% seen once, with less than 40% in the top ten. The specimen comprised CD4+ or CD8+ T cells sorted from blood, sampled in a trial of the OX40 agonist ivuxolimab. Receptor source: an adult with an advanced solid tumor such as melanoma, head and neck, liver or kidney cancer. The CDR3 runs from the conserved cysteine through the conserved F or W. The D gene is left open where the match is weak. Clone size is not always given. Where it is, it says once, few, many or a class for expanded clones.

>TRBJ1-2|-|TRBV30|TRBD1
CAWSVGEGAHGYTF
TGTGCCTGGAGTGTAGGGGAGGGGGCGCATGGCTACACCTTC
>TRBJ2-2|-|TRBV6-1|TRBD2
CASSGDYGELFF
TGTGCCAGCAGTGGGGACTACGGGGAGCTGTTTTTT
>TRBJ2-7|-|TRBV2|-
CASSEGGTYEQYF
TGTGCCAGCAGTGAGGGCGGGACCTACGAGCAGTACTTC
>TRBJ1-1|-|TRBV7-6|-
CASSLGAGVNTEAFF
TGTGCCAGCAGCTTAGGGGCGGGGGTAAACACTGAAGCTTTCTTT
>TRBJ1-4|-|TRBV19|TRBD1
CASRPRDRGATNEKLFF
TGTGCCAGTCGGCCCCGGGACAGGGGGGCAACTAATGAAAAACTGTTTTTT
>TRBJ1-2|-|TRBV9|-
CASSSGLGDYGYTF
TGTGCCAGCAGCTCGGGCCTGGGGGACTATGGCTACACCTTC
>TRBJ2-7|-|TRBV28|-
CASSTGEQGYEQYF
TGTGCCAGCAGCACTGGGGAACAGGGCTACGAGCAGTACTTC
>TRBJ2-7|-|TRBV7-2|-
CASSLNQGGSEQYF
TGTGCCAGCAGCTTGAATCAAGGGGGTAGCGAGCAGTACTTC
>TRBJ2-7|-|TRBV2|-
CASGAVTGDEQYF
TGTGCCAGCGGGGCAGTCACCGGGGACGAGCAGTACTTC
>TRBJ1-1|-|TRBV6-5|-
CASTYTFSSGTEAFF
TGTGCCAGCACCTACACCTTCAGTTCGGGAACTGAAGCTTTCTTT
>TRBJ2-7|medium-sized|TRBV27|-
CASSARDGSSYEQYF
TGTGCCAGCAGTGCCCGGGACGGAAGCTCCTACGAGCAGTACTTC
>TRBJ2-2|-|TRBV25-1|-
CASSEAVLANTGELFF
TGTGCCAGCAGTGAAGCGGTCCTCGCGAACACCGGGGAGCTGTTTTTT
>TRBJ1-5|-|TRBV28|-
CASSLPAFGGSQHF
TGTGCCAGCAGTTTGCCGGCCTTTGGGGGGTCCCAGCATTTT
>TRBJ2-1|once|TRBV6-4|TRBD2
CASSDFEGGPNNEQFF
TGTGCCAGCAGTGACTTTGAGGGAGGGCCTAATAATGAGCAGTTCTTC
>TRBJ2-3|-|TRBV6-1|-
CASTGAVDTQYF
TGTGCCAGCACAGGGGCGGTAGATACGCAGTATTTT
>TRBJ2-3|-|TRBV29-1|-
CSAGTPRTDTQYF
TGCAGTGCCGGGACTCCCCGCACAGATACGCAGTATTTT
>TRBJ2-1|-|TRBV6-1|-
CASSFSGLYNEQFF
TGTGCCAGCAGTTTCAGCGGCCTCTACAATGAGCAGTTCTTC
>TRBJ2-1|-|TRBV6-1|TRBD2
CASTRGVYNEQFF
TGTGCCAGCACGCGGGGGGTTTACAATGAGCAGTTCTTC
>TRBJ1-3|-|TRBV6-5|-
CASSSLGSGNTIYF
TGTGCCAGCAGTTCCCTTGGCTCTGGAAACACCATATATTTT
>TRBJ1-1|once|TRBV9|-
CASSPSGGGNTEAFF
TGTGCCAGCAGCCCCAGCGGAGGGGGGAACACTGAAGCTTTCTTT
>TRBJ1-2|-|TRBV9|-
CASSGPRGRVGYTF
TGTGCCAGCAGCGGCCCGCGGGGGCGCGTGGGCTACACCTTC
>TRBJ2-7|-|TRBV5-4|-
CASSKPSGAGLEQYF
TGTGCCAGCAGCAAACCCTCAGGGGCGGGACTCGAGCAGTACTTC
>TRBJ1-3|-|TRBV7-8|-
CASSDRRISGNTIYF
TGTGCCAGCAGCGACCGACGGATCTCTGGAAACACCATATATTTT
>TRBJ2-7|-|TRBV6-5|TRBD1
CASSYDRGGTYEQYF
TGTGCCAGCAGTTACGACAGGGGGGGTACCTACGAGCAGTACTTC
>TRBJ2-7|-|TRBV5-4|TRBD2
CASGRGSYEQYF
TGTGCCAGCGGGCGGGGGAGCTACGAGCAGTACTTC
>TRBJ2-1|-|TRBV19|TRBD1
CASSDRQGAYNEQFF
TGTGCCAGTAGTGACCGACAGGGGGCCTACAATGAGCAGTTCTTC
>TRBJ2-1|-|TRBV19|-
CASSIGGSVEQFF
TGTGCCAGTAGTATTGGCGGGTCGGTTGAGCAGTTCTTC
>TRBJ2-5|-|TRBV28|-
CASSEERETQYF
TGTGCCAGCAGTGAGGAGAGGGAGACCCAGTACTTC
>TRBJ2-7|few|TRBV6-6|-
CASSYSRGEQYF
TGTGCCAGCAGTTACTCCAGGGGCGAGCAGTACTTC
>TRBJ1-2|-|TRBV28|-
CASSPGFRFYTF
TGTGCCAGCAGTCCAGGGTTTAGATTCTACACCTTC
>TRBJ1-1|-|TRBV11-2|-
CASSAGNLNTEAFF
TGTGCCAGCAGCGCAGGGAATTTGAACACTGAAGCTTTCTTT
>TRBJ2-1|-|TRBV9|TRBD1
CASSARQGRSYNEQFF
TGTGCCAGCAGCGCACGACAGGGACGGAGCTACAATGAGCAGTTCTTC
>TRBJ2-7|-|TRBV9|-
CASSVEVANSEQYF
TGTGCCAGCAGCGTAGAAGTAGCTAATAGCGAGCAGTACTTC
>TRBJ1-1|-|TRBV7-9|-
CASSSLDTEAFF
TGTGCCAGCAGCTCGCTTGACACTGAAGCTTTCTTT
>TRBJ2-2|-|TRBV2|-
CASKITGNTGELFF
TGTGCCAGCAAGATTACGGGGAACACCGGGGAGCTGTTTTTT
>TRBJ1-2|-|TRBV2|-
CASSSMERLLSF
TGTGCCAGCAGCTCTATGGAAAGACTATTAAGTTTC
>TRBJ2-3|-|TRBV18|-
CASSPPTITDTQYF
TGTGCCAGCTCACCACCAACGATCACAGATACGCAGTATTTT
>TRBJ2-5|-|TRBV5-1|-
CASSLVGNQETQYF
TGCGCCAGCAGCTTGGTCGGCAACCAAGAGACCCAGTACTTC
>TRBJ2-7|-|TRBV2|TRBD1
CASSADRGEQYF
TGTGCCAGCAGTGCAGACAGGGGCGAGCAGTACTTC
>TRBJ2-2|-|TRBV19|TRBD2
CASSIGGDTGELFF
TGTGCCAGTAGTATCGGGGGGGACACCGGGGAGCTGTTTTTT
>TRBJ2-2|-|TRBV11-2|TRBD1
CASNSHPTGTGELFF
TGTGCCAGCAACTCACACCCGACAGGGACCGGGGAGCTGTTTTTT
>TRBJ2-1|-|TRBV7-9|-
CASSVREYSYNEQFF
TGTGCCAGCAGCGTCAGGGAATACTCCTACAATGAGCAGTTCTTC
>TRBJ1-1|-|TRBV28|-
CASTSYRTEKNTEAFF
TGTGCCAGCACCAGCTACCGGACAGAGAAGAACACTGAAGCTTTCTTT
>TRBJ1-1|-|TRBV6-1|-
CASSDLWGLNTEAFF
TGTGCCAGCAGCGATCTTTGGGGGCTAAACACTGAAGCTTTCTTT
>TRBJ2-7|-|TRBV30|TRBD2
CAWTRTSGYEQYF
TGTGCCTGGACCCGGACTAGCGGCTACGAGCAGTACTTC
>TRBJ2-6|-|TRBV2|-
CASSESLGANVLTF
TGTGCCAGCAGTGAATCGCTTGGGGCCAACGTCCTGACTTTC
>TRBJ2-7|-|TRBV5-6|-
CASSPDVKSYEQYF
TGTGCCAGCAGCCCGGACGTAAAGTCCTACGAGCAGTACTTC
>TRBJ2-1|-|TRBV7-8|TRBD1
CASSSSTGANEQFF
TGTGCCAGCAGCTCCTCGACAGGGGCCAATGAGCAGTTCTTC
>TRBJ2-3|few|TRBV9|-
CASSSPYPDTQYF
TGTGCCAGCAGCTCCCCGTACCCAGATACGCAGTATTTT